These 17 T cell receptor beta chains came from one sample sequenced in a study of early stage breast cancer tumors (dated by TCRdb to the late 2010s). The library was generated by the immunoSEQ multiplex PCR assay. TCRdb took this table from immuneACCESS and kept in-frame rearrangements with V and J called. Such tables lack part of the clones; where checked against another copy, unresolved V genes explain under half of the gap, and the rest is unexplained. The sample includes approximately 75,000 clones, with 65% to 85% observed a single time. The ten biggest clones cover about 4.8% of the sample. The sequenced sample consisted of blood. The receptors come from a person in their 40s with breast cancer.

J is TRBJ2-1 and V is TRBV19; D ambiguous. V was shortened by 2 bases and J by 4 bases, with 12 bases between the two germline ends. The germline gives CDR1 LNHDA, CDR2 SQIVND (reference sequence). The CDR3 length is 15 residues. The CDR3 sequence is CASSIISSRYNEQFF. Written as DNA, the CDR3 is TGTGCCAGTAGTATAATCAGTTCTCGGTACAATGAGCAGTTCTTC.

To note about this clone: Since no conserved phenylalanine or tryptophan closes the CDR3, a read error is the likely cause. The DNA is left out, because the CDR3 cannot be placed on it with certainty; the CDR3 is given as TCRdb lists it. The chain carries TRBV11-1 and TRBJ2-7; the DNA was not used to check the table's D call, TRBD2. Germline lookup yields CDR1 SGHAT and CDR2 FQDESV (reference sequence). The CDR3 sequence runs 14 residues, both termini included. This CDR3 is CASSLGKPRDYSSL.

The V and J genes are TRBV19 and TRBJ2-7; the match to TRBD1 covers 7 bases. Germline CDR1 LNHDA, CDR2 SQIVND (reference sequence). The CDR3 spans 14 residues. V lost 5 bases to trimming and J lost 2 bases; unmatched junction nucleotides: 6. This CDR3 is CASSPSGTAYEQYF. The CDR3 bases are TGTGCCAGTAGTCCTTCCGGGACAGCCTACGAGCAGTACTTC. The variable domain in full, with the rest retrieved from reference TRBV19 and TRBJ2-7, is DGGITQSPKYLFRKEGQNVTLSCEQNLNHDAMYWYRQDPGQGLRLIYYSQIVNDFQKGDIAEGYSVSREKKESFPLTVTSAQKNPTAFYLCASSPSGTAYEQYFGPGTRLTVT.

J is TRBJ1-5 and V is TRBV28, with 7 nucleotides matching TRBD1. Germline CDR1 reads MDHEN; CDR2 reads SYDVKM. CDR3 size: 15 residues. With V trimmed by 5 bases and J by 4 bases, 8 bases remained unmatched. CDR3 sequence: CASSTGVGGNQPQHF. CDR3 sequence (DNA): TGTGCCAGCAGTACAGGGGTAGGGGGGAATCAGCCCCAGCATTTT.

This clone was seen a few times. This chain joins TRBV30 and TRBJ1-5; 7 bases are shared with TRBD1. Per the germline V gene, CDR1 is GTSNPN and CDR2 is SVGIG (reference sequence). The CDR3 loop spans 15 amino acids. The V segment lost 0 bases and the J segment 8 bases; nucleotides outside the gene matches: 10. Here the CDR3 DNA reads TGTGCCTGGAGTGTACGAACAGGGGATATCAAGCCCCAGCATTTT. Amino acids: CAWSVRTGDIKPQHF.

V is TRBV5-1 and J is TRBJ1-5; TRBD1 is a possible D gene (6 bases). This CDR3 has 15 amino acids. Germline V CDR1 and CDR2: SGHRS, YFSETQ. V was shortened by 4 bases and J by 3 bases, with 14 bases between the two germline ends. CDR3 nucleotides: TGCGCCAGCAGCCCTGGCGGACAGTTCAATCAGCCCCAGCATTTT. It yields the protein CASSPGGQFNQPQHF.

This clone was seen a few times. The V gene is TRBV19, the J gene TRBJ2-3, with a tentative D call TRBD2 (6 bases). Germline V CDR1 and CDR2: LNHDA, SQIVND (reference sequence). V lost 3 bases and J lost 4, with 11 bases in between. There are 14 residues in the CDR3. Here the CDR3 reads CASSMGRDSDTQYF. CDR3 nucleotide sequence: TGTGCCAGTAGTATGGGCAGGGACTCAGATACGCAGTATTTT. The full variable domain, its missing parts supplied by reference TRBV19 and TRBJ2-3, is DGGITQSPKYLFRKEGQNVTLSCEQNLNHDAMYWYRQDPGQGLRLIYYSQIVNDFQKGDIAEGYSVSREKKESFPLTVTSAQKNPTAFYLCASSMGRDSDTQYFGPGTRLTVL.

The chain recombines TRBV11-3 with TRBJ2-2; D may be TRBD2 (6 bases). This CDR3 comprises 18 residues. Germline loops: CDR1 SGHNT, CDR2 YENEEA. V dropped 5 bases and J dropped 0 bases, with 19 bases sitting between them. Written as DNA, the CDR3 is TGTGCCAGCAGCAACAGCTGGGACTCACCTCCGAACACCGGGGAGCTGTTTTTT. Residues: CASSNSWDSPPNTGELFF.

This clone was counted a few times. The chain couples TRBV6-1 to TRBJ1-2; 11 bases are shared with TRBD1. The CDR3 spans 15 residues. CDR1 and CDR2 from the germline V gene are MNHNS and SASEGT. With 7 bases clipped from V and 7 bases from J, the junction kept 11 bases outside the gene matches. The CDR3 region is CASKGTGGMVGGYTF. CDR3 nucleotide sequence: TGTGCCAGCAAAGGGACAGGGGGAATGGTTGGTGGCTACACCTTC.

CDR3 DNA: TGTGCCAGCAGCGCACATATTTCGACAGGGTCTAACTATGGCTACACCTTC. It is translated as CASSAHISTGSNYGYTF. The chain uses TRBV9 and TRBJ1-2, with 7 bases fitting TRBD1. With 3 bases clipped from V and 0 bases from J, the junction kept 11 bases outside the gene matches. This CDR3 has 17 amino acids. Per germline, CDR1 SGDLS and CDR2 YYNGEE.

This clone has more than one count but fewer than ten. The CDR3 DNA reads as TGTGCCAGCTCACCGACAGCTAGCACAGATACGCAGTATTTT. It translates to CASSPTASTDTQYF. The chain is built from TRBV18 and TRBJ2-3; TRBD1 is a possible D gene (5 bases). This CDR3 has 14 amino acids. Germline V gene sequence: CDR1 KGHSH, CDR2 LQKENI. V was cut by 3 bases and J by 0 bases, with 7 bases left in between. Drawing the rest from reference TRBV18 and TRBJ2-3, the complete variable domain is NAGVMQNPRHLVRRRGQEARLRCSPMKGHSHVYWYRQLPEEGLKFMVYLQKENIIDESGMPKERFSAEFPKEGPSILRIQQVVRGDSAAYFCASSPTASTDTQYFGPGTRLTVL.

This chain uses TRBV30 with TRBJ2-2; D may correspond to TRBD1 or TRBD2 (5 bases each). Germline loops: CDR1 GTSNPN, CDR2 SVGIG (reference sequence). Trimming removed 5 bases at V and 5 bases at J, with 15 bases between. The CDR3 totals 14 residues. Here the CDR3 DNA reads TGTGCCTGGTCCGGGACCCAGAGTACCGGGGAGCTGTTTTTT. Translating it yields CAWSGTQSTGELFF.

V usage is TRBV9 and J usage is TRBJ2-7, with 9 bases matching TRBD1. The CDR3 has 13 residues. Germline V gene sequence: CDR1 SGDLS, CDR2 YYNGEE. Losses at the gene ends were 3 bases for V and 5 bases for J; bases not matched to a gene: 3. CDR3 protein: CASSAGQGNEQYF. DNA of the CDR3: TGTGCCAGCAGCGCCGGACAGGGGAACGAGCAGTACTTC.

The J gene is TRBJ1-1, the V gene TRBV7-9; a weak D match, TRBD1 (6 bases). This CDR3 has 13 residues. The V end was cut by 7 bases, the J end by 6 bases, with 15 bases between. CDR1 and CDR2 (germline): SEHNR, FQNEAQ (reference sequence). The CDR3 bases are TGTGCCAGCACTATAGGGGGGGTCGCTGAAGCTTTCTTT. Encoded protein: CASTIGGVAEAFF.

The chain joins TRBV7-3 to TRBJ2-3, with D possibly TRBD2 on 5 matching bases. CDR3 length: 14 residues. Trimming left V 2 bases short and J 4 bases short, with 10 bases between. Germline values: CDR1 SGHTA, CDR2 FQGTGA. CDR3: CASSLELDPDTQYF. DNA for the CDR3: TGTGCCAGCAGCTTAGAACTAGATCCAGATACGCAGTATTTT.

CDR3 sequence reads: CASSESAGIEAFF. DNA of the CDR3: TGCGCCAGCAGTGAGTCGGCGGGGATTGAAGCTTTCTTT. The chain uses TRBV10-1 and TRBJ1-1; no firm D call. V shed 0 bases and J shed 7 bases, with 9 bases lying between them. This CDR3 region has 13 residues. Germline V lookup: CDR1 WNHNN, CDR2 SYGVQD (reference sequence).

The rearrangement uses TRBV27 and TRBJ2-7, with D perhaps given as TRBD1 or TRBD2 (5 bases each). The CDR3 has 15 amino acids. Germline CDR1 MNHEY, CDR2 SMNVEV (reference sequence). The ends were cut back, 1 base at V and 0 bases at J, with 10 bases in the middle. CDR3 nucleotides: TGTGCCAGCAGTTTATTTGCAGGGAGCTCCTACGAGCAGTACTTC. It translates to CASSLFAGSSYEQYF.